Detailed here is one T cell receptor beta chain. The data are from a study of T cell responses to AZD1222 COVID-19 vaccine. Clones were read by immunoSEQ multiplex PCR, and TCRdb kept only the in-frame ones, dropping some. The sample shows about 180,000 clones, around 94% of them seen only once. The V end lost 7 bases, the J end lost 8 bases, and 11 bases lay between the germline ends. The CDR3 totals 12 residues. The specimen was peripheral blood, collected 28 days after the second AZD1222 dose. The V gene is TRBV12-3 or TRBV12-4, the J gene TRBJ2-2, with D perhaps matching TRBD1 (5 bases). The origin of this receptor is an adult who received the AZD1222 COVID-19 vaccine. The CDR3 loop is CASTFQGGELFF. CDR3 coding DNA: TGTGCCAGCACCTTCCAGGGAGGGGAGCTGTTTTTT.